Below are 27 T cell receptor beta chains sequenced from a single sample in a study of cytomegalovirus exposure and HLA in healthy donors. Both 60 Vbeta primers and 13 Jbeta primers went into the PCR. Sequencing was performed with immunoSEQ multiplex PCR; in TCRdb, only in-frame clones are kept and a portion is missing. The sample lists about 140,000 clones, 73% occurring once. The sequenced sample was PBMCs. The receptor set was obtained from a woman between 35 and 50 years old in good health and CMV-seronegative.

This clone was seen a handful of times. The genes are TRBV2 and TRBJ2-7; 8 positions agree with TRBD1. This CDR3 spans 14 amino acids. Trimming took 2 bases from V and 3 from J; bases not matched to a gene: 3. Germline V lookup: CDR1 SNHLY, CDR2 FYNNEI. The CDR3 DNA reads TGTGCCAGCAGTGAACAGGGACAGGACTACGAGCAGTACTTC. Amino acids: CASSEQGQDYEQYF.

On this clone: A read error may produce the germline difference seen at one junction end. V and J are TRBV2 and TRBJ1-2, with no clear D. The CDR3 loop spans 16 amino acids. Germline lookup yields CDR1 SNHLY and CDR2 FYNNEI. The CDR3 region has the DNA TGTGTCAGCAGTGAACTGGTATTTACACATAACTATGGCTACACCTTC. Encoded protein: CVSSELVFTHNYGYTF.

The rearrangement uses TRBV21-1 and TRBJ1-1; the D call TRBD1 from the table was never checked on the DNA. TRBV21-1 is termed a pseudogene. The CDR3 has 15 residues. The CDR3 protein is CASSKEDRASTEAFF. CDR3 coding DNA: TGTGCCAGCAGCAAGGAGGACAGGGCATCCACTGAAGCTTTCTTT.

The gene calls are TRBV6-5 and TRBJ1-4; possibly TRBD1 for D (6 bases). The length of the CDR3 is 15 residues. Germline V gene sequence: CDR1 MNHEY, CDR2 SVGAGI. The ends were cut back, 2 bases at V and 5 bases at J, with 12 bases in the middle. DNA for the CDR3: TGTGCCAGCAGTTACGTGGACAGAGAGAATGAAAAACTGTTTTTT. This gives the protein CASSYVDRENEKLFF.

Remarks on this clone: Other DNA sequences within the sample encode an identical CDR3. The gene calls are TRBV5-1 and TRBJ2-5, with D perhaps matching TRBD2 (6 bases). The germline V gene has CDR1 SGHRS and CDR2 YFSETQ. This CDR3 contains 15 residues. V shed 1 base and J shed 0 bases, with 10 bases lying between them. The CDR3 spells CASSLSGVNQETQYF. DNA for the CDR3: TGCGCCAGCAGCTTGTCGGGGGTCAACCAAGAGACCCAGTACTTC.

The CDR3 reads CASSPRGYGYTF. CDR3 nucleotide sequence: TGTGCCAGCAGTCCAAGGGGTTATGGCTACACCTTC. The chain combines TRBV28 with TRBJ1-2; the D gene is possibly TRBD1 (5 bases). V shed 5 bases and J shed 5 bases, with 9 bases lying between them. Germline CDR1 MDHEN, CDR2 SYDVKM. This CDR3 has 12 amino acids.

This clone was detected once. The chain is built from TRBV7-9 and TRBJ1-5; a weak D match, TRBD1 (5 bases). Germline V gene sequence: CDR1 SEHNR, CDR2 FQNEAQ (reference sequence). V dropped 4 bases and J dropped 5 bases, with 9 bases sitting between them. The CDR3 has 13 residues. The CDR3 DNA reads TGTGCCAGCAGCTCGGGGGGGGATCAGCCCCAGCATTTT. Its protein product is CASSSGGDQPQHF.

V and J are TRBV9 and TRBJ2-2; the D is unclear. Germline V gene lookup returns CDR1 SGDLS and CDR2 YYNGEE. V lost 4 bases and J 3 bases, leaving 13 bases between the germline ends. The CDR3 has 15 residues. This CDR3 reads CASSLDPSDTGELFF. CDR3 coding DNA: TGTGCCAGCAGCTTAGATCCATCGGACACCGGGGAGCTGTTTTTT.

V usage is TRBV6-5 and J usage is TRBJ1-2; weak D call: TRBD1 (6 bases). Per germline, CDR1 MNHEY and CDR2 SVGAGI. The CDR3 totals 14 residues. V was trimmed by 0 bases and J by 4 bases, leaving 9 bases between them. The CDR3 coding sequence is TGTGCCAGCAGTTACTCGGGGGCCTTCTATGGCTACACCTTC. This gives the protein CASSYSGAFYGYTF.

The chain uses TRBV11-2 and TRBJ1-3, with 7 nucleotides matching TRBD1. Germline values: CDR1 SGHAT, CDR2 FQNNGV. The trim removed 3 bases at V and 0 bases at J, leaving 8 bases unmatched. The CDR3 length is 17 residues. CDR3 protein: CASSFWTGTNSGNTIYF. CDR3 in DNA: TGTGCCAGCAGCTTTTGGACAGGAACAAACTCTGGAAACACCATATATTTT. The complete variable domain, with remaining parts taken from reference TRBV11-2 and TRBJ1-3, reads EAGVAQSPRYKIIEKRQSVAFWCNPISGHATLYWYQQILGQGPKLLIQFQNNGVVDDSQLPKDRFSAERLKGVDSTLKIQPAKLEDSAVYLCASSFWTGTNSGNTIYFGEGSWLTVV.

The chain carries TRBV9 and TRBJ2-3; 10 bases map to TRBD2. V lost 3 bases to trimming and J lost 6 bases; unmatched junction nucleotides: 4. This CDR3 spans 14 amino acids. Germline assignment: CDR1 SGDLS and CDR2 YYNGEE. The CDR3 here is CASSEASGGDTQYF. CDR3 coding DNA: TGTGCCAGCAGCGAGGCTAGCGGGGGTGATACGCAGTATTTT. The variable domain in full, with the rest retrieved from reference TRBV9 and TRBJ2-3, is DSGVTQTPKHLITATGQRVTLRCSPRSGDLSVYWYQQSLDQGLQFLIQYYNGEERAKGNILERFSAQQFPDLHSELNLSSLELGDSALYFCASSEASGGDTQYFGPGTRLTVL.

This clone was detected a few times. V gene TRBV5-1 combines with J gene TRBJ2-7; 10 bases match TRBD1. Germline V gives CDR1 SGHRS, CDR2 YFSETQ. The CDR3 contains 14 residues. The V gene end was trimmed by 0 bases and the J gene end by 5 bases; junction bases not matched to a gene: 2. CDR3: CASSLAGQGDEQYV. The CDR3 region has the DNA TGCGCCAGCAGCTTGGCAGGACAGGGGGACGAGCAGTACGTC.

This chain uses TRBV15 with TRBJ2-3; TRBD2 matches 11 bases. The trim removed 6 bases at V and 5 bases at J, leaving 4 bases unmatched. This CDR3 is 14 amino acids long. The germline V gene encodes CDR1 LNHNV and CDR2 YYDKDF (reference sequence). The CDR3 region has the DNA TGTGCCACCAGTCGTAGCGGGGGGGAAGATACGCAGTATTTT. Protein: CATSRSGGEDTQYF.

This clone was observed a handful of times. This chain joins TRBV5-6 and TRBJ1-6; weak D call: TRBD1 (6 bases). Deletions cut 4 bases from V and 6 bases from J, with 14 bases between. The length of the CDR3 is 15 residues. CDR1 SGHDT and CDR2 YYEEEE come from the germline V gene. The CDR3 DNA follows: TGTGCCAGCAGCCCCATGACAGGTGGTAATTCACCCCTCCACTTT. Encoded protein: CASSPMTGGNSPLHF.

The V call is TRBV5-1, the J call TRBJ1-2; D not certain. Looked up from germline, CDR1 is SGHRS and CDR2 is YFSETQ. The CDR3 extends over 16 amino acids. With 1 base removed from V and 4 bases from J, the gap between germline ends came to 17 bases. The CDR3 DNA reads TGCGCCAGCAGCTTGACAGACCGTGCTGGTGGCTATGGCTACACCTTC. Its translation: CASSLTDRAGGYGYTF.

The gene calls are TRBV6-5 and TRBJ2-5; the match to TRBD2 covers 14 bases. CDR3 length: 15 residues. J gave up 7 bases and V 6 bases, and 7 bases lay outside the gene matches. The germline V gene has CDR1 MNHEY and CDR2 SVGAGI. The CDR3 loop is CASSRLAGGSGTQYF. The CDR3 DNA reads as TGTGCCAGCAGCCGACTAGCGGGGGGGTCGGGGACCCAGTACTTC.

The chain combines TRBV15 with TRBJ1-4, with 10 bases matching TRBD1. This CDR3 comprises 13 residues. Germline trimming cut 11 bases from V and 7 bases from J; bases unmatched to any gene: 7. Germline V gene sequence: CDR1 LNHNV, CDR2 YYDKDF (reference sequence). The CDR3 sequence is CAARTGGAEKLFF. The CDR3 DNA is TGTGCCGCCCGGACAGGGGGGGCTGAAAAACTGTTTTTT.

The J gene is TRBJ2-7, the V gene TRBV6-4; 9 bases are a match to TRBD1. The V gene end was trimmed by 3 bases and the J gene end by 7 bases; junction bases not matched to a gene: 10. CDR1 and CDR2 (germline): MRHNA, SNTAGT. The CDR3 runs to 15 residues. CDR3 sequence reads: CASSELNRGRREQYF. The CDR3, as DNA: TGTGCCAGCAGTGAGCTTAACAGGGGGCGGCGAGAGCAGTACTTC.

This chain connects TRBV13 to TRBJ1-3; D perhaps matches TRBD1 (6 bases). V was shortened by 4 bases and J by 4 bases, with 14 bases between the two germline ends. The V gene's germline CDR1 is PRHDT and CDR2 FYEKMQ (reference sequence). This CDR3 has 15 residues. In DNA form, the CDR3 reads TGTGCCAGCAGCTCCAGCAGGGGAGGGGGAAACACCATATATTTT. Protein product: CASSSSRGGGNTIYF. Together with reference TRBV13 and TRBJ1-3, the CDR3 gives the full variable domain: AAGVIQSPRHLIKEKRETATLKCYPIPRHDTVYWYQQGPGQDPQFLISFYEKMQSDKGSIPDRFSAQQFSDYHSELNMSSLELGDSALYFCASSSSRGGGNTIYFGEGSWLTVV.

CDR3 loop: CASSLSSSGARNYTF. CDR3 in DNA: TGTGCCAGCAGCTTATCGTCCTCAGGGGCGCGAAACTACACCTTC. This chain connects TRBV13 to TRBJ1-2, with TRBD1 as a possible D gene (6 bases). In germline, CDR1 is PRHDT, CDR2 FYEKMQ (reference sequence). The CDR3 runs to 15 residues. Trimming removed 2 bases at V and 10 bases at J, with 20 bases between.

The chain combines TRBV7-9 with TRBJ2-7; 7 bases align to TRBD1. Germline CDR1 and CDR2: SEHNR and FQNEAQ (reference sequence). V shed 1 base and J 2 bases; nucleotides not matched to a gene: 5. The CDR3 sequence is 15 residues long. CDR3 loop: CASSLERGLAYEQYV. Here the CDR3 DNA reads TGTGCCAGCAGCTTAGAGAGGGGGCTAGCCTACGAGCAGTACGTC.

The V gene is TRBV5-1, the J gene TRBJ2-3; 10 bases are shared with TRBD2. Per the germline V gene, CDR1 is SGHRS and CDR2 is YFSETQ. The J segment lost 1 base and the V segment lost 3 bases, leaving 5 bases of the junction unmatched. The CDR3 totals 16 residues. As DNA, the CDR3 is TGCGCCAGCAGCTGGAGGACTAGCGGTCGCACAGATACGCAGTATTTT. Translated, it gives CASSWRTSGRTDTQYF.

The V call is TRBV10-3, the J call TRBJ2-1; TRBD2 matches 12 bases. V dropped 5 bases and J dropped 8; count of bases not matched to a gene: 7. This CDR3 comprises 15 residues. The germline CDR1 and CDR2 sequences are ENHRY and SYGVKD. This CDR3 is CAISLAGGRSDEQFF. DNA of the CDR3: TGTGCCATCAGTCTAGCGGGGGGGCGGTCGGATGAGCAGTTCTTC.

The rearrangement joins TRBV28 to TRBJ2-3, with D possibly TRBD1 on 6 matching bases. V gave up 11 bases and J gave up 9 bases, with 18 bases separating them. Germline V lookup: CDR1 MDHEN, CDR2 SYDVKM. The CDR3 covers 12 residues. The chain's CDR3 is CASSRLQGTQYF. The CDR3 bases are TGTGCCTCATCACGGTTGCAGGGGACGCAGTATTTT.

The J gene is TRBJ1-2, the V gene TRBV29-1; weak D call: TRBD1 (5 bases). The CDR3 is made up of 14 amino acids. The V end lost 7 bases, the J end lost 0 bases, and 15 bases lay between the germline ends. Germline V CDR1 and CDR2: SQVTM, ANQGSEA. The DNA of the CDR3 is TGCAGCGGGGGGGAGGGAGGCTCTAACTATGGCTACACCTTC. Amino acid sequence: CSGGEGGSNYGYTF.

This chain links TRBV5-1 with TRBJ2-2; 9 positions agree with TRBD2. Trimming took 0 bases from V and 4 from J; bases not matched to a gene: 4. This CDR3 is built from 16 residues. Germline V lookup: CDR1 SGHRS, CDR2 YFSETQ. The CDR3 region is CASSLEAGGTTGELFF. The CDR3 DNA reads TGCGCCAGCAGCTTGGAGGCGGGGGGGACCACCGGGGAGCTGTTTTTT.

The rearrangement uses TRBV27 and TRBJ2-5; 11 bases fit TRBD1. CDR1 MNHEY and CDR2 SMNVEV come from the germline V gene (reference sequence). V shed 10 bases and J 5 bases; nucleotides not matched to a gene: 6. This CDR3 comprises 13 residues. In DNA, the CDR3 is TGTGCCACCGGACAGGGGGCGGCTGAGACCCAGTACTTC. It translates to CATGQGAAETQYF.